The rows below give T cell receptor beta chains drawn from one sample of a study of blood T cell repertoires in COVID-19. Assay: immunoSEQ multiplex PCR; the TCRdb copy retains only in-frame clones and omits some. The repertoire holds about 150,000 clones, with approximately 88% as singletons. Material: PBMCs or T cells enriched from blood (not recorded which). These receptors were obtained from a man between 65 and 80 years old who had been exposed to COVID-19. Both conserved end residues are part of each CDR3. D genes are given only for firm matches. Clone sizes are given selectively: once, few, many, or a class where the clone is expanded.

j_call v_call d_call clone_size cdr3_aa cdr3_nt
TRBJ1-1 TRBV7-3 TRBD1 - CASSSTGANTEAFF TGTGCCAGCAGCTCGACAGGGGCGAACACTGAAGCTTTCTTT
TRBJ2-1 TRBV19 TRBD1 once CASSIGTGPNNEQFF TGTGCCAGTAGTATCGGGACAGGTCCTAACAATGAGCAGTTCTTC
TRBJ2-3 TRBV4-3 TRBD2 - CASSQVAGADTQYF TGCGCCAGCAGCCAAGTTGCGGGGGCAGATACGCAGTATTTT
TRBJ1-5 TRBV19 TRBD1 once CASSIRIDRAGNQPQHF TGTGCCAGTAGTATCCGGATTGACAGGGCTGGCAATCAGCCCCAGCATTTT
TRBJ1-2 TRBV19 TRBD1 - CASSTIPGQGNYGYTF TGTGCCAGTAGTACAATTCCGGGACAGGGGAACTATGGCTACACCTTC
TRBJ2-6 TRBV5-8 - - CASSPRVGLTKGTGANVLTF TGTGCCAGCAGCCCGCGAGTGGGGCTGACGAAGGGGACTGGGGCCAACGTCCTGACTTTC
TRBJ2-5 TRBV2 - - CASSADSPPETQYF TGTGCCAGCAGTGCGGACTCGCCCCCAGAGACCCAGTACTTC
TRBJ2-1 TRBV2 TRBD2 - CASRLAGGPNEQFF TGTGCCAGCAGACTAGCGGGGGGGCCGAATGAGCAGTTCTTC
TRBJ2-5 TRBV6-5 TRBD2 - CASSWQRGVQETQYF TGTGCCAGCAGTTGGCAGCGGGGGGTCCAAGAGACCCAGTACTTC
TRBJ1-2 TRBV28 - - CASVAPGPTNYGYTF TGTGCCAGCGTCGCCCCAGGGCCAACTAACTATGGCTACACCTTC
TRBJ2-6 TRBV15 - - CATREEGFSGANVLTF TGTGCCACCAGGGAGGAAGGGTTTTCTGGGGCCAACGTCCTGACTTTC
TRBJ1-2 TRBV2 TRBD1 - CASRAGTGAYYYGYTF TGTGCCAGCAGAGCCGGGACAGGGGCCTACTACTATGGCTACACCTTC
TRBJ1-5 TRBV28 TRBD1 - CASSPRTGGLSPQHF TGTGCCAGCAGTCCCCGGACAGGGGGATTGTCGCCCCAGCATTTT
TRBJ2-7 TRBV29-1 TRBD1 - CSAKDRKKGNF TGCAGCGCGAAGGACAGGAAGAAAGGAAACTTC
TRBJ2-1 TRBV25-1 TRBD1 - CASSKGQGGNEQFF TGTGCCAGCAGTAAGGGACAGGGTGGGAATGAGCAGTTCTTC
TRBJ1-1 TRBV10-3 - once CAISGAGINTEAFF TGTGCCATCAGTGGAGCCGGGATTAACACTGAAGCTTTCTTT
TRBJ1-4 TRBV14 TRBD1 - CASSPSGTGINEKLFF TGTGCCAGCAGCCCCTCCGGGACAGGGATTAATGAAAAACTGTTTTTT
TRBJ2-3 TRBV6-2/TRBV6-3 - - CASSYGGGGTDTQYF TGTGCCAGCAGTTACGGGGGGGGCGGGACAGATACGCAGTATTTT
TRBJ1-5 TRBV19 - - CASRGTAFNQPQHF TGTGCCAGTCGGGGGACGGCGTTTAATCAGCCCCAGCATTTT
TRBJ1-2 TRBV2 - - CASSTDRYGYTF TGTGCCAGCAGTACCGACAGATATGGCTACACCTTC
TRBJ2-7 TRBV25-1 - - CASSKNRALGVEQYF TGTGCCAGCAGTAAAAACAGGGCACTTGGGGTCGAGCAGTACTTC
TRBJ1-2 TRBV7-2 - - CASSSWDIGNYGYTF TGTGCCAGCAGCTCCTGGGACATTGGAAACTATGGCTACACCTTC
TRBJ1-5 TRBV12-5 TRBD1 - CASGLVIRQGDNQPQHF TGTGCTAGTGGTTTGGTAATAAGACAGGGGGACAATCAGCCCCAGCATTTT
TRBJ2-1 TRBV12-3/TRBV12-4 - - CASSLSAYNEQFF TGTGCCAGCAGTTTGTCAGCCTACAATGAGCAGTTCTTC